This T cell receptor beta chain was profiled in a study of response to subunit inactivated influenza vaccine. From the RT-PCR reads, TCRdb called clonotypes with MiXCR, one entry per CDR3 protein. Here the sample spans more than 600,000 distinct CDR3 sequences, approximately 17% being singletons. V lost 3 bases, J lost 0 bases, and 5 bases stayed unmatched. This CDR3 contains 16 residues. Germline V CDR1 and CDR2: SGHRS, YFSETQ. This TCR was recovered from a man aged 45 to 65 who received an inactivated influenza vaccine. Source: PBMCs from blood, taken 4 to 6 days after vaccination. This chain uses TRBV5-1 with TRBJ2-7; 11 bases fit TRBD2. CDR3 residues: CASSWGLADSSYEQYF. CDR3 sequence (DNA): TGCGCCAGCAGCTGGGGACTAGCGGATAGCTCCTACGAGCAGTACTTC. Filled out from reference TRBV5-1 and TRBJ2-7, the complete variable domain reads KAGVTQTPRYLIKTRGQQVTLSCSPISGHRSVSWYQQTPGQGLQFLFEYFSETQRNKGNFPGRFSGRQFSNSRSEMNVSTLELGDSALYLCASSWGLADSSYEQYFGPGTRLTVT.